The text below deals with one T cell receptor (beta chain). Its antigen is still unknown. TCRdb independently ran MiXCR on the reads; one entry per CDR3 protein. The table records around 900,000 distinct CDR3 sequences, around 31% of them present only once. The sample belongs to a study of T cell repertoires in cytomegalovirus infection. The overall study: Both recently identified HLA-C-restricted and well-studied HLA-B-restricted CMV epitopes were used in the study. Indications of both CMV infection and matching HLA type were provided by public TCR beta signatures. Points from the study as a whole: The study found HLA-C-restricted CMV-specific TCR beta clonotypes dominating the ex vivo response.

This CDR3 spans 16 amino acids. The germline V gene encodes CDR1 DFQATT and CDR2 SNEGSKA (reference sequence). The trim removed 0 bases at V and 2 bases at J, leaving 1 base unmatched. This chain links TRBV20-1 with TRBJ2-1; 13 bases agree with TRBD2. The receptor's source is a human donor in good health (CMV status not recorded). Some clones in this sample may be carry-over from other donors' samples. The specimen was cultured CD8+ T cells from PBMCs, collected from culture after CMV antigen stimulation. CDR3 region: CSARETSGGTYNEQFF. The CDR3 nucleotides read TGCAGTGCTAGAGAGACTAGCGGGGGGACCTACAATGAGCAGTTCTTC.